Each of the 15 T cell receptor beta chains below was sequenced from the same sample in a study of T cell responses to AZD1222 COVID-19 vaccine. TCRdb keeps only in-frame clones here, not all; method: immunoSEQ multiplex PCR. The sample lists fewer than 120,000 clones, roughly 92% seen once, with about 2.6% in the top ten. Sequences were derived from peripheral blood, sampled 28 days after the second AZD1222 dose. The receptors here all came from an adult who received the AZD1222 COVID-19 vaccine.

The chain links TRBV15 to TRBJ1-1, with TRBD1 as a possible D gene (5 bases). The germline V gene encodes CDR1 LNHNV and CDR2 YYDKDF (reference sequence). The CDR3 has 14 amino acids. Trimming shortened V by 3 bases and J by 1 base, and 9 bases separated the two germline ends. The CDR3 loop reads CATSRHQGNTEAFF. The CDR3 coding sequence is TGTGCCACCAGCAGGCATCAGGGGAACACTGAAGCTTTCTTT. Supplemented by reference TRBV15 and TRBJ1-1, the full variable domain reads DAMVIQNPRYQVTQFGKPVTLSCSQTLNHNVMYWYQQKSSQAPKLLFHYYDKDFNNEADTPDNFQSRRPNTSFCFLDIRSPGLGDTAMYLCATSRHQGNTEAFFGQGTRLTVV.

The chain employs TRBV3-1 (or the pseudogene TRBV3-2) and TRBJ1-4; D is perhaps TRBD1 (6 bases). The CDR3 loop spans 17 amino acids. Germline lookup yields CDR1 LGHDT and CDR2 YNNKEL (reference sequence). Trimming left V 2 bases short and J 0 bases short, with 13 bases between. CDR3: CASSQIQGGATNEKLFF. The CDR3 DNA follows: TGTGCCAGCAGCCAAATACAGGGAGGAGCAACTAATGAAAAACTGTTTTTT.

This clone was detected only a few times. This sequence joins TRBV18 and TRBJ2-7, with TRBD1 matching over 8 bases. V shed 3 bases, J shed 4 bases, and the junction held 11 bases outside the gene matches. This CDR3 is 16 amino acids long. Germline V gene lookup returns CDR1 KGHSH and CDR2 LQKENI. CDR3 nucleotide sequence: TGTGCCAGCTCACCGATAATAGGACAGGGAGTTTACGAGCAGTACTTC. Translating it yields CASSPIIGQGVYEQYF.

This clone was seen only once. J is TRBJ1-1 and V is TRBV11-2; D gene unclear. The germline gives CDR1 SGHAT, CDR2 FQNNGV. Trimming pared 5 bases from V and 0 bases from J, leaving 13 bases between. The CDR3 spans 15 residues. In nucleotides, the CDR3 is TGTGCCAGCAGCCTACTGATTAACATGAACACTGAAGCTTTCTTT. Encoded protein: CASSLLINMNTEAFF.

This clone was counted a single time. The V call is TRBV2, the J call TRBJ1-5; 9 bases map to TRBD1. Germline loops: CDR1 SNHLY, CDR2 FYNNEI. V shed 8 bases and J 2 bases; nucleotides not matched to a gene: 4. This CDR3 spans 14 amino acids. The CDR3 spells CASRDRVGNQPQHF. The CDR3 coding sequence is TGTGCCAGCCGGGACAGGGTGGGCAATCAGCCCCAGCATTTT.

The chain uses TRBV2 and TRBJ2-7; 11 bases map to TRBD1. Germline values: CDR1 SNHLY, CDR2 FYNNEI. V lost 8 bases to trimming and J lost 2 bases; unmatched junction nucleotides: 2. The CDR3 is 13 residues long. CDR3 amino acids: CASGGQGAYEQYF. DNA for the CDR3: TGTGCCAGCGGGGGACAGGGGGCCTACGAGCAGTACTTC. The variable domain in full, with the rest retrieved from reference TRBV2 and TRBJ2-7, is EPEVTQTPSHQVTQMGQEVILRCVPISNHLYFYWYRQILGQKVEFLVSFYNNEISEKSEIFDDQFSVERPDGSNFTLKIRSTKLEDSAMYFCASGGQGAYEQYFGPGTRLTVT.

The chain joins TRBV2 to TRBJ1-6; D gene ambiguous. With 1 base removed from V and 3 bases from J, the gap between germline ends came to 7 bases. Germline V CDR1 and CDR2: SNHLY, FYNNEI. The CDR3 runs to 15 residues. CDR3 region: CASSEDRDYNSPLHF. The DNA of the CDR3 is TGTGCCAGCAGTGAAGATAGGGACTATAATTCACCCCTCCACTTT.

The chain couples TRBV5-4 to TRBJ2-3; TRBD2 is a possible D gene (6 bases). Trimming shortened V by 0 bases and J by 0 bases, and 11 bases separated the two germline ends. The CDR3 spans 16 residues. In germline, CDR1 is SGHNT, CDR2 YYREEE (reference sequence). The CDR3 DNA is TGTGCCAGCAGCTTGGGTCAGGCGGGGAGCACAGATACGCAGTATTTT. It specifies CASSLGQAGSTDTQYF.

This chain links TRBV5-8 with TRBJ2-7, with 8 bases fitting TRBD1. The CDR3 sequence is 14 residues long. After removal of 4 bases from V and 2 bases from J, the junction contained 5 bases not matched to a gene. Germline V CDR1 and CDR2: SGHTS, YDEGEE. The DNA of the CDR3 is TGTGCCAGCAGCAGACCAGGGGGCCCCTACGAGCAGTACTTC. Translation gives CASSRPGGPYEQYF. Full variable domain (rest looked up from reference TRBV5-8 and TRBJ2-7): EAGVTQSPTHLIKTRGQQATLRCSPISGHTSVYWYQQALGLGLQFLLWYDEGEERNRGNFPPRFSGRQFPNYSSELNVNALELEDSALYLCASSRPGGPYEQYFGPGTRLTVT.

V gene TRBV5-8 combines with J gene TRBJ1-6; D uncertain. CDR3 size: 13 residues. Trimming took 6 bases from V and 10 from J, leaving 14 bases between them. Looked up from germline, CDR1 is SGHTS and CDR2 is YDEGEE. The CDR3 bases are TGTGCCAGCACCCGGGTGAGGAGGTCACCCCTCCACTTT. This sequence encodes CASTRVRRSPLHF.

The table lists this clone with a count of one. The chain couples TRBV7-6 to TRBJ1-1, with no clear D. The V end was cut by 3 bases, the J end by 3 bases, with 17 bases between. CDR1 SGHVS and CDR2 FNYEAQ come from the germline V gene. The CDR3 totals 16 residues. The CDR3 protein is CASSLGPGKGYTEAFF. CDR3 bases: TGTGCCAGCAGCTTGGGCCCCGGGAAAGGTTACACTGAAGCTTTCTTT.

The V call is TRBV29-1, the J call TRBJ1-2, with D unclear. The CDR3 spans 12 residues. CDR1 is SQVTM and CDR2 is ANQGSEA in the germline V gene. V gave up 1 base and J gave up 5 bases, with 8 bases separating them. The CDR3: CSVEGRGYGYTF. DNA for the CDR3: TGCAGCGTTGAAGGTCGAGGGTATGGCTACACCTTC.

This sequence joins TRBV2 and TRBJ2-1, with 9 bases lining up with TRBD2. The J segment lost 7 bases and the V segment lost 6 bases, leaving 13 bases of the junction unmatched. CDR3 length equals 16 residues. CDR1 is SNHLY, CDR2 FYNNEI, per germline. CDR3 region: CASSLRGSGGGNEQFF. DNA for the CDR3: TGTGCCAGCAGCCTCAGGGGTAGCGGGGGTGGTAATGAGCAGTTCTTC.

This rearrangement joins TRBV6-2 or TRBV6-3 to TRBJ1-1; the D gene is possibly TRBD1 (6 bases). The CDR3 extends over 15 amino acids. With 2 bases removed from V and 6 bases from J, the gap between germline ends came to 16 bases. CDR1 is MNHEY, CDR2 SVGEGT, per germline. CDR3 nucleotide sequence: TGTGCCAGCAGTTACCGGGGCACAGGGAGGGCTGAAGCTTTCTTT. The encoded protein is CASSYRGTGRAEAFF.

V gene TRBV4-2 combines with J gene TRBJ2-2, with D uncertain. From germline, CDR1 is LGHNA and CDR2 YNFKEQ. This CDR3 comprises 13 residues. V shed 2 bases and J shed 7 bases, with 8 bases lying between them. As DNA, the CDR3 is TGTGCCAGCAGCCAAAGCCCGCGCGGGGAGCTGTTTTTT. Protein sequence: CASSQSPRGELFF.